A single sample gave rise to the 9 T cell receptor beta chains below, sequenced in a study of blood T cell repertoires in COVID-19. TCRdb keeps only in-frame clones here, not all; method: immunoSEQ multiplex PCR. Of some 340,000 clones in the sample, approximately 90% were seen once. Sequences were obtained from PBMCs or T cells enriched from blood (not recorded which). The receptor source for this set is a woman aged 30 to 39 who had been exposed to COVID-19.

This chain links TRBV7-9 with TRBJ1-5; D is possibly TRBD1 (5 bases). This CDR3 comprises 15 residues. V dropped 5 bases and J dropped 0 bases, with 11 bases sitting between them. CDR1 and CDR2 from the germline V gene are SEHNR and FQNEAQ (reference sequence). The CDR3 reads CASSQGRYSNQPQHF. DNA of the CDR3: TGTGCCAGCAGCCAGGGAAGATATAGCAATCAGCCCCAGCATTTT.

The rearrangement links TRBV13 to TRBJ1-1; D perhaps matches TRBD1 (6 bases). The CDR3 contains 14 residues. V dropped 6 bases and J dropped 5 bases, with 16 bases sitting between them. Germline V CDR1 and CDR2: PRHDT, FYEKMQ (reference sequence). The CDR3 nucleotides are TGTGCCAGCAGACACAGGGAAGGGTGGACTGAAGCTTTCTTT. Translation gives CASRHREGWTEAFF.

The V gene is TRBV19, the J gene TRBJ1-1; a possible D gene is TRBD1 (6 bases). V was trimmed by 2 bases and J by 3 bases, leaving 16 bases between them. Germline CDR1 reads LNHDA; CDR2 reads SQIVND (reference sequence). The CDR3 spans 16 residues. CDR3 sequence: CASSIFGQHGDTEAFF. The CDR3 DNA is TGTGCCAGTAGTATATTTGGACAGCACGGGGACACTGAAGCTTTCTTT.

The V call is TRBV19, the J call TRBJ2-3; the D gene is possibly TRBD2 (5 bases). The germline V gene has CDR1 LNHDA and CDR2 SQIVND (reference sequence). V lost 6 bases and J lost 2, with 9 bases in between. This CDR3 spans 13 amino acids. The CDR3 bases are TGTGCCAGTAGGGAGCGGAACACAGATACGCAGTATTTT. Amino acids: CASRERNTDTQYF.

This chain joins TRBV7-9 and TRBJ2-4; D unclear. The V and J ends lost 2 bases and 11 bases respectively, with 7 bases between them. CDR3 length equals 11 residues. Germline-derived CDR1 and CDR2 are SEHNR and FQNEAQ (reference sequence). The CDR3 sequence: CASSLTVVQYF. The CDR3 DNA reads TGTGCCAGCAGCTTAACTGTAGTTCAGTACTTC. Based on the CDR3 plus reference TRBV7-9 and TRBJ2-4, the full variable domain is DTGVSQNPRHKITKRGQNVTFRCDPISEHNRLYWYRQTLGQGPEFLTYFQNEAQLEKSRLLSDRFSAERPKGSFSTLEIQRTEQGDSAMYLCASSLTVVQYFGAGTRLSVL.

This rearrangement joins TRBV4-2 to TRBJ2-7; D may be TRBD1 (6 bases). V lost 0 bases and J lost 5, with 17 bases in between. The CDR3 runs 16 residues. The germline V gene encodes CDR1 LGHNA and CDR2 YNFKEQ. The CDR3 sequence: CASSQDVRGWPNEQYF. CDR3 DNA sequence: TGTGCCAGCAGCCAAGATGTCAGGGGCTGGCCTAACGAGCAGTACTTC.

This chain joins TRBV6-2 or TRBV6-3 and TRBJ2-7, with D possibly TRBD1 on 6 matching bases. CDR3 length equals 16 residues. V shed 0 bases and J shed 1 base, with 13 bases lying between them. The V gene's germline CDR1 is MNHEY and CDR2 SVGEGT. The CDR3 here is CASSYSNRDLSYEQYF. The CDR3 coding sequence is TGTGCCAGCAGTTACTCGAACAGGGACCTTTCCTACGAGCAGTACTTC.

The CDR3 loop reads CASSPTLAGGTDTQYF. CDR3 bases: TGTGCCAGCTCACCAACCCTAGCGGGGGGCACAGATACGCAGTATTTT. The chain couples TRBV18 to TRBJ2-3, with 10 bases aligning to TRBD2. CDR3 length: 16 residues. V dropped 2 bases and J dropped 1; count of bases not matched to a gene: 3. Germline CDR1 and CDR2: KGHSH and LQKENI.

The gene calls are TRBV3-1 (or the pseudogene TRBV3-2) and TRBJ2-7; 8 nucleotides align to TRBD2. CDR3 length equals 17 residues. The V gene's germline CDR1 is LGHDT and CDR2 YNNKEL (reference sequence). The V and J ends lost 0 bases and 7 bases, in that order; junction bases with no gene match: 14. The CDR3 sequence: CASSQEWSSGYYLEQYF. DNA for the CDR3: TGTGCCAGCAGCCAAGAGTGGTCTAGCGGGTACTATTTGGAGCAGTACTTC.